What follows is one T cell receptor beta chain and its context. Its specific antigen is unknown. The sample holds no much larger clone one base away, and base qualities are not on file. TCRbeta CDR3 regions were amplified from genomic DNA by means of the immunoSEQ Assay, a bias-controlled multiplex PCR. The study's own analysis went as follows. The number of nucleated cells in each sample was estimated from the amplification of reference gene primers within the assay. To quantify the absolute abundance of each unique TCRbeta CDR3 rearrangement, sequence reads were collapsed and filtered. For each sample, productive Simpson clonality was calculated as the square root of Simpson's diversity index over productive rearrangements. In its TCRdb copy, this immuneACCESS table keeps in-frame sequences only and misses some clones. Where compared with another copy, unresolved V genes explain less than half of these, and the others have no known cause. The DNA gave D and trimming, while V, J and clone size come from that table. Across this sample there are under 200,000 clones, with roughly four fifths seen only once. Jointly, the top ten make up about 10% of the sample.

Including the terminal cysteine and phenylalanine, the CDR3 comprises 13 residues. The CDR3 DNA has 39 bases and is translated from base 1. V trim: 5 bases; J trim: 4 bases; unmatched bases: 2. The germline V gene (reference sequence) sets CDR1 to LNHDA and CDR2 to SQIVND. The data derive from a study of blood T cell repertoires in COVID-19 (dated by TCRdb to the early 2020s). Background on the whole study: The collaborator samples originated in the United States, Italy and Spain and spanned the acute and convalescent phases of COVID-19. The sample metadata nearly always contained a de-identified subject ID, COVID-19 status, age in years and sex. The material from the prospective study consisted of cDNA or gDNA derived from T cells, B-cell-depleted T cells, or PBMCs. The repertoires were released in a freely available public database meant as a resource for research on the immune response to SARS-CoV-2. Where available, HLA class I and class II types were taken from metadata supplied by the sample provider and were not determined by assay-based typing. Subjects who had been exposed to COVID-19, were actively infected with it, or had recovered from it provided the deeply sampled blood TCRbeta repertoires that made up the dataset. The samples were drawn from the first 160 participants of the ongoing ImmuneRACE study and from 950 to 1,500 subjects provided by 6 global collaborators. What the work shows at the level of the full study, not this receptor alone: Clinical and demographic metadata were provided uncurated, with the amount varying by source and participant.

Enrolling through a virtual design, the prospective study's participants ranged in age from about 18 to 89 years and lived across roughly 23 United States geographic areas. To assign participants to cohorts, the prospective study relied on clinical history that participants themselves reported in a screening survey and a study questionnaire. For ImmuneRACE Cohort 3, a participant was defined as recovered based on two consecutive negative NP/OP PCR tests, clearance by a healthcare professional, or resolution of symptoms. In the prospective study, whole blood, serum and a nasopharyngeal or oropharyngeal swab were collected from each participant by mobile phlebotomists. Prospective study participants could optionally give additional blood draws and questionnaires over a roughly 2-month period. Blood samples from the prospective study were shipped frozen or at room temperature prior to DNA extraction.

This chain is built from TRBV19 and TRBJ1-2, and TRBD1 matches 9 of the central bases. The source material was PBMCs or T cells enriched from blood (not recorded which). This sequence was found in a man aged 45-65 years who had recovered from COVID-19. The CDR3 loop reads CASSGGQGYGYTF. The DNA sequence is TGTGCCAGTAGTGGGGGACAGGGCTATGGCTACACCTTC.